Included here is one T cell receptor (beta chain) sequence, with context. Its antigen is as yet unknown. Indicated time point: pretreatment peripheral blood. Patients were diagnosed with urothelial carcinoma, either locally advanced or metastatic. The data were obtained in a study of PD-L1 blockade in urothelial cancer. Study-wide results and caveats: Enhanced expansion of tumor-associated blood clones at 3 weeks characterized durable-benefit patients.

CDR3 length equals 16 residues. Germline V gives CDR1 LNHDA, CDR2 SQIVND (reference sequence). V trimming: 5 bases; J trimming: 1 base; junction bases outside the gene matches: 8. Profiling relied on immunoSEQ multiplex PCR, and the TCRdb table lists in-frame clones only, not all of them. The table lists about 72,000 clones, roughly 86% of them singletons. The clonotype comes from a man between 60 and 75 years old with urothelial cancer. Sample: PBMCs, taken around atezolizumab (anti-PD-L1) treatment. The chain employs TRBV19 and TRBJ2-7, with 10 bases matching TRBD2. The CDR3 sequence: CASSQGSGGSSYEQYF. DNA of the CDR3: TGTGCCAGTAGTCAAGGTAGCGGGGGGAGTTCCTACGAGCAGTACTTC.